This T cell receptor (beta chain) came from a study of response to subunit inactivated influenza vaccine (dated by TCRdb to the late 2010s). For context, the study as a whole: To follow how T cells responded to a trivalent subunit inactivated influenza vaccine, the researchers relied on deep quantitative profiling of the T cell receptor repertoire. The investigation overall reported the following: The authors suggested that each seasonal influenza vaccination may recruit only a limited number of new T cells.

Libraries were prepared through RT-PCR. TCRdb records Illumina HiSeq 2500 as the sequencer. The public reads were reprocessed in TCRdb via fastp at Q25 and MiXCR, keeping in-frame beta chains. Rows matching on CDR3 protein sequence are summarized as one entry with the most common DNA and genes. Here the sample has about 780,000 distinct CDR3 sequences; around 18% occur a single time. The ten largest account for 9.5% to 13% of the sample. To note about this clonotype: Its antigen has not been determined. It has no much larger one-base neighbor in the sample; base qualities were not kept.

The V end loses 0 bases and the J end loses 6 bases, and a stretch of 12 bases separates them. Its CDR3 holds 14 amino acids, cysteine through phenylalanine. The sequence is cut down to CDR3 DNA, 42 bases in frame from base 1. Looking up the germline V gene yields CDR1 LGHNA and CDR2 YSLEER. This receptor was obtained from a man aged 50-59 years who received an inactivated influenza vaccine. Donor details come from another sample of the same person, matched by shared clones. This chain is built from TRBV4-3 and TRBJ2-7; the D gene is not confidently resolved. The material was PBMCs from blood, obtained around 5 days after vaccination. In nucleotide form, the sequence is TGCGCCAGCAGCCAAGATCTGGCCTTCGGCGAGCAGTACTTC. It specifies CASSQDLAFGEQYF.